This TCR beta chain was retrieved from a study of regulatory T cells in long-lasting Graves disease. As for the study in general: The study counted Graves' disease as persistent given over 5 years of antithyroid drugs and positive TSH receptor antibodies. Study results and caveats: TCR diversity was lower in persistent Graves' patients than in newly diagnosed ones. Segments TRBV28, TRBJ1-2 and TRBJ2-5 showed preferential usage in persistent disease.

Germline assignment: CDR1 MNHEY and CDR2 SVGEGT. The CDR3 length is 15 residues. Between the trimmed V and J ends, which lost 5 bases and 0 bases, there was a span of 10 bases. TCR beta libraries were built with iRepertoire HTBI primers and Arm-PCR of CDR3 regions. In the authors' workflow: Across all samples, 62 TRBV segments and 14 TRBJ segments were identified. One entry per CDR3 protein results from TCRdb running MiXCR on the multiplex PCR reads. V and J calls and clone size were set by TCRdb, not the authors. The sample has over 650,000 distinct CDR3 sequences; about 32% are singletons. Specified time point: persistent/refractory GD, antithyroid drugs over 5 years with positive TRAb. The TCR library used RNA extracted from PBMCs. Comments on this clonotype: Antigen specificity is unknown. A clone one base away is much larger, so this may be a read error.

This receptor was identified in a female donor with Graves disease. The chain joins TRBV6-2 or TRBV6-3 to TRBJ1-4, with D hard to call. The material sequenced was peripheral blood mononuclear cells (PBMCs), taken when the disease was refractory, from a patient treated with antithyroid drugs. The CDR3 region is CASSPARATNEKLFF. The CDR3 DNA sequence: TGTGCCAGCAGTCCTGCAAGGGCAACTAATGAAAAACTGTTTTTT.